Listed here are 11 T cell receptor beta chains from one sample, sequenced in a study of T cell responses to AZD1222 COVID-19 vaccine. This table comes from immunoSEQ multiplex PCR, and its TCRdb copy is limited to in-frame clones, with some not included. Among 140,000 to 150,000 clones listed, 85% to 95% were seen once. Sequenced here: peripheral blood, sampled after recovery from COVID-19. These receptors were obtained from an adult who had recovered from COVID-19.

In nucleotides, the CDR3 is TGTGCCAGCAGTCCCTTAGAATTCAGGGCTGAAGCTTTCTTT. Its protein product is CASSPLEFRAEAFF. The V call is TRBV6-5, the J call TRBJ1-1, with D possibly matching TRBD1 (5 bases). Trimming cost V 5 bases and J 6 bases, with 16 bases left between them. Germline loops: CDR1 MNHEY, CDR2 SVGAGI. The CDR3 totals 14 residues.

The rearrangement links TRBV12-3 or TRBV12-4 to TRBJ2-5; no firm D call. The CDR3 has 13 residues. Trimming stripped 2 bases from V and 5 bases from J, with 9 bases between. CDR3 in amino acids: CASSLKGGETQYF. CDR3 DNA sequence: TGTGCCAGCAGTTTAAAGGGTGGCGAGACCCAGTACTTC.

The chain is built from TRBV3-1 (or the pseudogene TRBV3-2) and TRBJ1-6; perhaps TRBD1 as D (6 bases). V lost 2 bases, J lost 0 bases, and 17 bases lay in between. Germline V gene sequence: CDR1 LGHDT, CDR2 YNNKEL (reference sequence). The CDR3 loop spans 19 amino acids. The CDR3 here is CASSQPSDRPSSYNSPLHF. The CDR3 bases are TGTGCCAGCAGCCAACCTTCGGACAGACCCAGCTCCTATAATTCACCCCTCCACTTT.

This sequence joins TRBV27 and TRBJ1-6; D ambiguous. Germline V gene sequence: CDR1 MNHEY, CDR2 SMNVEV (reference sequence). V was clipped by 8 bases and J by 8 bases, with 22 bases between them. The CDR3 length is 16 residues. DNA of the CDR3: TGTGCCAGCTCTGAGGTCTGGGCTGGAGGTTATTCACCCCTCCACTTT. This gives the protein CASSEVWAGGYSPLHF.

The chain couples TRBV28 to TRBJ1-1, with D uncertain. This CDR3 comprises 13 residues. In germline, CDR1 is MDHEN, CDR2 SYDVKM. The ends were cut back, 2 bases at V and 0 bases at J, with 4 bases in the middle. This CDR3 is CASSLTMNTEAFF. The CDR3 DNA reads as TGTGCCAGCAGTTTAACGATGAACACTGAAGCTTTCTTT.

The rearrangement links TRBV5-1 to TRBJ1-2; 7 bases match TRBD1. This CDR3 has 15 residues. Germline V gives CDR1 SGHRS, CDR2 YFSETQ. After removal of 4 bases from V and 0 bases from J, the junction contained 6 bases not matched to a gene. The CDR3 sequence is CASSPGDSPNYGYTF. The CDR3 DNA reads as TGCGCCAGCAGCCCGGGGGACAGCCCTAACTATGGCTACACCTTC.

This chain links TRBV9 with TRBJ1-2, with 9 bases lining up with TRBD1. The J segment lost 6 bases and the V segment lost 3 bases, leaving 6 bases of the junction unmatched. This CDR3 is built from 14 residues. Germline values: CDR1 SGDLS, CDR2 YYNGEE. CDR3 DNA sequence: TGTGCCAGCAGCGGCAACAGGGGGCCACATGGCTACACCTTC. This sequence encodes CASSGNRGPHGYTF.

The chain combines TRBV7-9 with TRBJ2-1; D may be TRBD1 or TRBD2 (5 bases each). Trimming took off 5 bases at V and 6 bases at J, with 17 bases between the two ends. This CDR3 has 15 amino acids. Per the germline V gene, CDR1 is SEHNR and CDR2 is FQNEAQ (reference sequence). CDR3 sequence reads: CASSQIRGPRNEQFF. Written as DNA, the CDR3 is TGTGCCAGCAGCCAGATCCGGGGCCCTCGCAATGAGCAGTTCTTC.

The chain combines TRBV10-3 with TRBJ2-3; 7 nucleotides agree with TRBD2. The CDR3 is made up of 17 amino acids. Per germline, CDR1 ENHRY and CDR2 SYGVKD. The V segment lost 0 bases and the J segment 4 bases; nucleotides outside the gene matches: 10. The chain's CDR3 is CAISESIRLAGADTQYF. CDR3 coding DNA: TGTGCCATCAGTGAGTCGATACGACTAGCTGGGGCAGATACGCAGTATTTT.

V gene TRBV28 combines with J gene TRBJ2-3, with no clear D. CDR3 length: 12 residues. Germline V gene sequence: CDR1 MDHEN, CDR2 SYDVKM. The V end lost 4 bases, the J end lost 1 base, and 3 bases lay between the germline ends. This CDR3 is CASSSGTDTQYF. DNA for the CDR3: TGTGCCAGCAGTTCGGGCACAGATACGCAGTATTTT.

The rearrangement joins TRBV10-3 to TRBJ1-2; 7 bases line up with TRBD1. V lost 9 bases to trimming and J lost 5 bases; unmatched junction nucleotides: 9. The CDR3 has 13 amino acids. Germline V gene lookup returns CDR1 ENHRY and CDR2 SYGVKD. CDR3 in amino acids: CAITDRASYGYTF. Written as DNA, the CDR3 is TGTGCCATTACAGACAGGGCCTCATATGGCTACACCTTC.